The rows below give T cell receptor beta chains drawn from one sample of a study of blood T cell repertoires in COVID-19. Data came from immunoSEQ multiplex PCR; TCRdb stores just in-frame clones and leaves some out. Found here are approximately 350,000 clones, around 90% of them singletons; the top ten hold about 3.5%. The material sequenced was peripheral blood. The origin of the receptors is a woman younger than 30 who had recovered from COVID-19. CDR3s include the opening cysteine and the closing phenylalanine or tryptophan. A D gene is named only where the DNA matches it firmly. Not all rows give a size; the values are once, few, many and, for expanded clones, a class.

V gene: TRBV10-3; clone size: NA; D gene: NA; J gene: TRBJ1-1; CDR3 DNA: TGTGCCATCAGTGAGAAGGGGAGGGACACTGAAGCTTTCTTT; CDR3 protein: CAISEKGRDTEAFF
V gene: TRBV3-1/TRBV3-2; clone size: NA; D gene: TRBD1; J gene: TRBJ1-1; CDR3 DNA: TGTGCCAGCAGCCTCGGGACAGGGCCGAACACTGAAGCTTTCTTT; CDR3 protein: CASSLGTGPNTEAFF
V gene: TRBV19; clone size: NA; D gene: NA; J gene: TRBJ1-3; CDR3 DNA: TGTGCCAGTAGGGGGGACTTCGGAAACACCATATATTTT; CDR3 protein: CASRGDFGNTIYF
V gene: TRBV4-3; clone size: NA; D gene: NA; J gene: TRBJ1-2; CDR3 DNA: TGCGCCAGCAGCCCGAGACAGGACTATGGCTACACCTTC; CDR3 protein: CASSPRQDYGYTF
V gene: TRBV25-1; clone size: NA; D gene: NA; J gene: TRBJ1-5; CDR3 DNA: TGTGCCAGCAGAACGGTGGCAGGGAATGGCAATCAGCCCCAGCATTTT; CDR3 protein: CASRTVAGNGNQPQHF
V gene: TRBV30; clone size: NA; D gene: NA; J gene: TRBJ1-3; CDR3 DNA: TGTGCCTGTAGACGGGGGTCTGGAAACACCATATATTTT; CDR3 protein: CACRRGSGNTIYF
V gene: TRBV6-5; clone size: NA; D gene: NA; J gene: TRBJ1-4; CDR3 DNA: TGTGCCAGCAGTTACCGGGGTGGTGCTAATGAAAAACTGTTTTTT; CDR3 protein: CASSYRGGANEKLFF
V gene: TRBV19; clone size: NA; D gene: NA; J gene: TRBJ1-3; CDR3 DNA: TGTGCCAGTAACGACAGGTTCTCTGGAAACACCATATATTTT; CDR3 protein: CASNDRFSGNTIYF
V gene: TRBV7-8; clone size: NA; D gene: TRBD2; J gene: TRBJ2-1; CDR3 DNA: TGTGCCAGCAGTCCTCTAGCGGGAGGACATTACAATGAGCAGTTCTTC; CDR3 protein: CASSPLAGGHYNEQFF
V gene: TRBV6-2/TRBV6-3; clone size: NA; D gene: TRBD2; J gene: TRBJ2-1; CDR3 DNA: TGTGCCAGCAGTAGCGGGAGAGGTGAGCAGTTCTTC; CDR3 protein: CASSSGRGEQFF
V gene: TRBV29-1; clone size: NA; D gene: TRBD1; J gene: TRBJ1-2; CDR3 DNA: TGCAGCGTTTACAGGGGGCGAGATGGCTACACCTTC; CDR3 protein: CSVYRGRDGYTF
V gene: TRBV7-2; clone size: NA; D gene: TRBD1; J gene: TRBJ1-4; CDR3 DNA: TGTGCCAGCAGTCAATGGGCAGGGGGCAGAGCTAATGAAAAACTGTTTTTT; CDR3 protein: CASSQWAGGRANEKLFF
V gene: TRBV6-2/TRBV6-3; clone size: NA; D gene: NA; J gene: TRBJ1-2; CDR3 DNA: TGTGCCAGCAGTTACTCGCAACGGCGGAAAATCTATGGCTACACCTTC; CDR3 protein: CASSYSQRRKIYGYTF
V gene: TRBV30; clone size: NA; D gene: NA; J gene: TRBJ1-1; CDR3 DNA: TGTGCCTGGAGTGTACAAGGACAGAGAGAAGCTTTCTTT; CDR3 protein: CAWSVQGQREAFF
V gene: TRBV5-4; clone size: once; D gene: NA; J gene: TRBJ2-1; CDR3 DNA: TGTGCCAGCAGCTTGGTTCTCGGGGATGAGCAGTTCTTC; CDR3 protein: CASSLVLGDEQFF
V gene: TRBV3-1/TRBV3-2; clone size: NA; D gene: TRBD1; J gene: TRBJ2-5; CDR3 DNA: TGTGCCAGCACCTGGACAGGGTTGGAGACCCAGTACTTC; CDR3 protein: CASTWTGLETQYF
V gene: TRBV5-6; clone size: NA; D gene: NA; J gene: TRBJ2-3; CDR3 DNA: TGTGCCAGCAGCTTGCCCGTCGGGACGCAGTATTTT; CDR3 protein: CASSLPVGTQYF
V gene: TRBV18; clone size: NA; D gene: TRBD1; J gene: TRBJ1-1; CDR3 DNA: TGTGCCAGCTCACACGACAGGGGGGCCGAAGCTTTCTTT; CDR3 protein: CASSHDRGAEAFF
V gene: TRBV24-1; clone size: NA; D gene: NA; J gene: TRBJ2-2; CDR3 DNA: TGTGCCACCAGTTTAACCTACAGGGACTGGAAAGCGGGACAAGAACCCCCCGGGGAGCTGTTTTTT; CDR3 protein: CATSLTYRDWKAGQEPPGELFF
V gene: TRBV9; clone size: NA; D gene: NA; J gene: TRBJ2-5; CDR3 DNA: TGTGCCAGCAGCGTAGGAGGGAAAACACAAGAGACCCAGTACTTC; CDR3 protein: CASSVGGKTQETQYF
V gene: TRBV27; clone size: once; D gene: NA; J gene: TRBJ2-5; CDR3 DNA: TGTGCCAGCAGTCCGAGGGCGTACCAAGAGACCCAGTACTTC; CDR3 protein: CASSPRAYQETQYF
V gene: TRBV6-5; clone size: NA; D gene: NA; J gene: TRBJ1-2; CDR3 DNA: TGTGCCAGCAGCAAGTCGGGAGTTGGTGGCTACACCTTC; CDR3 protein: CASSKSGVGGYTF
V gene: TRBV4-3; clone size: NA; D gene: TRBD1; J gene: TRBJ1-2; CDR3 DNA: TGCGCCAGCAGCCAAGGTTGGGACAGGGACTATGGCTACACCTTC; CDR3 protein: CASSQGWDRDYGYTF
V gene: TRBV12-3/TRBV12-4; clone size: NA; D gene: NA; J gene: TRBJ2-3; CDR3 DNA: TGTGCCAGCAGTTTTGGACAAAAGGCGCAGTATTTT; CDR3 protein: CASSFGQKAQYF
V gene: TRBV5-5; clone size: NA; D gene: TRBD1; J gene: TRBJ1-3; CDR3 DNA: TGTGCCAGCAGCTTCACAGGGGGTCAGACCTTCTCTGGAAACACCATATATTTT; CDR3 protein: CASSFTGGQTFSGNTIYF
V gene: TRBV5-1; clone size: NA; D gene: TRBD1; J gene: TRBJ1-1; CDR3 DNA: TGCGCCAGCAGCGGGGACAGTCCTGAAGCTTTCTTT; CDR3 protein: CASSGDSPEAFF
V gene: TRBV5-5; clone size: NA; D gene: TRBD2; J gene: TRBJ2-1; CDR3 DNA: TGTGCCAGCAGCTTGGGTCTAGCGGGAGGGCCTCGGGAAAAGCAGTTCTTC; CDR3 protein: CASSLGLAGGPREKQFF
V gene: TRBV9; clone size: NA; D gene: TRBD2; J gene: TRBJ2-1; CDR3 DNA: TGTGCCAGCAGCGTAAAATTAGCGGGAGGCGATGAGCAGTTCTTC; CDR3 protein: CASSVKLAGGDEQFF